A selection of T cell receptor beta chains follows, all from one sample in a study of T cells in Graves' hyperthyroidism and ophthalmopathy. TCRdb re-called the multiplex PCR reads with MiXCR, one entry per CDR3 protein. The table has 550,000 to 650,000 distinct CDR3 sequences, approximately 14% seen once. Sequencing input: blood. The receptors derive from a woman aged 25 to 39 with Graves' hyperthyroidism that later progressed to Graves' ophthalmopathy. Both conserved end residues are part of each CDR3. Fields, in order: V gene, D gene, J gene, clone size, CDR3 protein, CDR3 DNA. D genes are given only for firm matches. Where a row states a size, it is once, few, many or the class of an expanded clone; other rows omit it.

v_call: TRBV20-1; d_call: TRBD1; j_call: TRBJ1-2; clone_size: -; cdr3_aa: CSARATGGSGYTF; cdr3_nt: TGCAGTGCTAGAGCTACAGGGGGTAGTGGCTACACCTTC
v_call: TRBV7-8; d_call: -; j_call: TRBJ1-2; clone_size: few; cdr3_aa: CASSSERGPANYGYTF; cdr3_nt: TGTGCCAGCAGCTCCGAACGGGGGCCAGCTAACTATGGCTACACCTTC
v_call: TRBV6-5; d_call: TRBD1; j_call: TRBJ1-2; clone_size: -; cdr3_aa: CASSYPQGARNYGYTF; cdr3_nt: TGTGCCAGCAGTTACCCACAGGGGGCGCGAAACTATGGCTACACCTTC
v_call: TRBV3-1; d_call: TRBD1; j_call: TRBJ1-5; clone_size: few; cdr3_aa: CASSQGQGSQPQHF; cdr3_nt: TGTGCCAGCAGCCAGGGACAGGGAAGTCAGCCCCAGCATTTT
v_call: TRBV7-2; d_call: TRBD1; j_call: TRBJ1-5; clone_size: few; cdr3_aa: CASSLGGGAGQPQHF; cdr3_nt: TGTGCCAGCAGCTTAGGAGGGGGCGCCGGTCAGCCCCAGCATTTT
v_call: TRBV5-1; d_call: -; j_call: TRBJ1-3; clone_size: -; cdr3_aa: CASSLGLPSGNTIYF; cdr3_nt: TGCGCCAGCAGCTTAGGCCTACCCTCTGGAAACACCATATATTTT
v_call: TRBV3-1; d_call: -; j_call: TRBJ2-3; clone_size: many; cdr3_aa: CASTAGATSTDTQYF; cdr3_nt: TGTGCCAGCACCGCAGGGGCAACTAGCACAGATACGCAGTATTTT
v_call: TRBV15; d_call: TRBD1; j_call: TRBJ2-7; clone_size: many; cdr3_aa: CATRPPGQGDLEQYF; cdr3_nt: TGTGCCACCAGACCTCCGGGACAGGGGGATCTCGAGCAGTACTTC
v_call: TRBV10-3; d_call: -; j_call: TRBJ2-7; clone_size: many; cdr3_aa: CAISGTTSSYEQYF; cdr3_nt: TGTGCCATCAGTGGAACTACCTCCTCCTACGAGCAGTACTTC
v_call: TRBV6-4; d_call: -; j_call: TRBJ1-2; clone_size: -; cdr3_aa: CASSPTGRPNYGYTF; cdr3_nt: TGTGCCAGCAGTCCCACGGGGCGGCCTAACTATGGCTACACCTTC
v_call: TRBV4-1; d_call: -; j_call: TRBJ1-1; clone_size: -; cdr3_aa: CASSPEWGQNTEAFF; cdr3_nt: TGCGCCAGCAGCCCAGAGTGGGGGCAGAACACTGAAGCTTTCTTT
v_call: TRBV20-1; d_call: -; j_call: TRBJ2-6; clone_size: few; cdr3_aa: CSAVGVSGANVLTF; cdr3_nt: TGCAGTGCCGTGGGGGTGTCTGGGGCCAACGTCCTGACTTTC
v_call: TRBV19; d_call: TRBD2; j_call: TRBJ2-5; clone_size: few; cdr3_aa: CASSSRSRGSSGRIETQYF; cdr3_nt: TGTGCCAGTAGTTCCCGGTCCCGTGGTAGTAGCGGGAGGATAGAGACCCAGTACTTC
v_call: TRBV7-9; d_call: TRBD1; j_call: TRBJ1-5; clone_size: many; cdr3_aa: CASSPGTGVSQPQHF; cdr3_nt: TGTGCCAGCAGCCCCGGGACAGGAGTTTCACAGCCCCAGCATTTT
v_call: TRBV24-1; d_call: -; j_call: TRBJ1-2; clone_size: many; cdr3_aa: CATSLGRDGYTF; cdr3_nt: TGTGCCACCAGTTTAGGGAGGGATGGCTACACCTTC
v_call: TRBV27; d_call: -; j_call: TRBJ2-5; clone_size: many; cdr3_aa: CASRAGTLVVEETQYF; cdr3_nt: TGTGCCAGCAGGGCGGGCACGCTAGTCGTGGAAGAGACCCAGTACTTC
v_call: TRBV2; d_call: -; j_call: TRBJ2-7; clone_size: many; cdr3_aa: CASSSDAIYEQYF; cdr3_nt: TGTGCCAGCAGCTCGGACGCTATCTACGAGCAGTACTTC
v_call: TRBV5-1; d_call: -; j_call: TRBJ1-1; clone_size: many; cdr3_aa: CASSLRTDRTEAFF; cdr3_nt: TGCGCCAGCAGCTTGAGGACAGATCGGACTGAAGCTTTCTTT
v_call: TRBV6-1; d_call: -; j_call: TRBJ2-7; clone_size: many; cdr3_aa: CASSNPLGAGGGRRGTYEQYF; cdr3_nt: TGTGCCAGCTCTAATCCTCTCGGGGCAGGGGGCGGCCGGCGGGGGACCTACGAGCAGTACTTC
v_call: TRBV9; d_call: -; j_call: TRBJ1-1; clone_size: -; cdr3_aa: CASSLELGKNTEAFF; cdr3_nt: TGTGCCAGCAGCCTCGAACTGGGAAAGAACACTGAAGCTTTCTTT
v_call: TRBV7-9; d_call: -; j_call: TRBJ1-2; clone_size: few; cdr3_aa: CASNPLGGGRGYTF; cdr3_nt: TGTGCCAGCAACCCATTAGGGGGAGGGAGAGGCTACACCTTC
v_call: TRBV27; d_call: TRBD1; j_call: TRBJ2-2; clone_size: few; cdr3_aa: CASSLQAGGASGELFF; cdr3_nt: TGTGCCAGCAGTTTACAGGCAGGGGGCGCATCCGGGGAGCTGTTTTTT
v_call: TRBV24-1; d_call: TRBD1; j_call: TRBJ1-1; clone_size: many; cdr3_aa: CATSDSRGGDTEAFF; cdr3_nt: TGTGCCACCAGTGACTCCAGGGGGGGAGACACTGAAGCTTTCTTT
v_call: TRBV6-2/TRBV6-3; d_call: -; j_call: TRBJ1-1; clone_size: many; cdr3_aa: CASSYRTGKTEAFF; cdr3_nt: TGTGCCAGCAGTTACCGTACAGGGAAGACTGAAGCTTTCTTT
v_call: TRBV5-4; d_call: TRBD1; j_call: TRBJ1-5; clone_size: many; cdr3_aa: CASSHDRDQPQHF; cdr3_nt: TGTGCCAGCAGCCACGACAGGGATCAGCCCCAGCATTTT
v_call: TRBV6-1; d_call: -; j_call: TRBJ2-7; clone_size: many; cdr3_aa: CASSRQTASYEQYF; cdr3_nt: TGTGCCAGCAGTCGACAGACCGCCTCCTACGAGCAGTACTTC
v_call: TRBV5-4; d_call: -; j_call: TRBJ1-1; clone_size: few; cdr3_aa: CASSLEAGRRNTEAFF; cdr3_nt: TGTGCCAGCAGCTTGGAGGCAGGGAGGCGTAACACTGAAGCTTTCTTT
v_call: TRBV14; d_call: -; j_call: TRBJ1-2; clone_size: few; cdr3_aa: CASSGTVGYTF; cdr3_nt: TGTGCCAGCAGCGGTACGGTTGGCTACACCTTC
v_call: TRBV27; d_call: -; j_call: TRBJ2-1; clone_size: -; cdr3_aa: CASSLEQNPSHFNEQFF; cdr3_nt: TGTGCCAGCAGTTTAGAACAGAACCCATCCCATTTCAATGAGCAGTTCTTC
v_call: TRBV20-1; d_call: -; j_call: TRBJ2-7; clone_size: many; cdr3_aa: CSARRGNSYEQYF; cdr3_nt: TGCAGTGCTAGACGGGGGAACTCCTACGAGCAGTACTTC
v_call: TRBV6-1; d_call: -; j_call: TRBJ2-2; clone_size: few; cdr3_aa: CASSEALRVLNTGELFF; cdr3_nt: TGTGCCAGCAGTGAAGCGCTTCGGGTCCTCAACACCGGGGAGCTGTTTTTT
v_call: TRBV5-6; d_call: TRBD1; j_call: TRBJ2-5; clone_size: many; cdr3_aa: CASSRWDRGGETQYF; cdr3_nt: TGTGCCAGCAGCCGGTGGGACAGGGGAGGAGAGACCCAGTACTTC
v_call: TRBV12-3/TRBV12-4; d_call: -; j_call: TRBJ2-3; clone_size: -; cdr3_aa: CASTRGGLTDTQYF; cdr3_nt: TGTGCCAGCACCCGCGGGGGCCTCACAGATACGCAGTATTTT
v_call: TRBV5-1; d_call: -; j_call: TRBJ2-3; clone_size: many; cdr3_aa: CASSLERAGDTQYF; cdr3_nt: TGCGCCAGCAGCTTGGAGCGGGCGGGGGATACGCAGTATTTT
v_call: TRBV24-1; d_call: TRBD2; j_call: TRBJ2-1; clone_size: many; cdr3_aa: CATRGLAANEQFF; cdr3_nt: TGTGCCACGAGGGGCCTAGCGGCTAATGAGCAGTTCTTC
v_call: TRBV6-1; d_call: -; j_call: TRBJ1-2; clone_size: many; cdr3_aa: CASSYTEGGYTF; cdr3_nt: TGTGCCAGCAGTTACACCGAGGGCGGCTACACCTTC
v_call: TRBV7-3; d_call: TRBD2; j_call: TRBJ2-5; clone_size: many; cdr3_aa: CASSWREGETQYF; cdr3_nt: TGTGCCAGCAGCTGGCGGGAGGGAGAGACCCAGTACTTC
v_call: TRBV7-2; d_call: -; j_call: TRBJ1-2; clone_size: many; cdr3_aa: CASSLQGSYGYTF; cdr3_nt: TGTGCCAGCAGCTTGCAGGGGTCCTATGGCTACACCTTC
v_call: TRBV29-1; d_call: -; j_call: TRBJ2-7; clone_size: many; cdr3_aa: CSAGTYEGEQYF; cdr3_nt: TGCAGCGCCGGGACATACGAAGGGGAGCAGTACTTC
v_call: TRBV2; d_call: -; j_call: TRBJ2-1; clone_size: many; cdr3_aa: CASTRDKSSYNEQFF; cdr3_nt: TGTGCCAGCACCAGGGACAAAAGCTCCTACAATGAGCAGTTCTTC
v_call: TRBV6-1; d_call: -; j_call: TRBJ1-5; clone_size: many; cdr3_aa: CASSEWAGNGNQPQHF; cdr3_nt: TGTGCCAGCAGTGAATGGGCGGGGAACGGGAATCAGCCCCAGCATTTT
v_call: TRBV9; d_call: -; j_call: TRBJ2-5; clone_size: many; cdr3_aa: CASSVGLVGSQETQYF; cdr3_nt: TGTGCCAGCAGCGTAGGACTAGTGGGGTCCCAAGAGACCCAGTACTTC
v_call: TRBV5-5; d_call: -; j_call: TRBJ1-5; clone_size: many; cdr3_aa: CASSLSGEQPQHF; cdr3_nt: TGTGCCAGCAGCTTGTCGGGGGAACAGCCCCAGCATTTT
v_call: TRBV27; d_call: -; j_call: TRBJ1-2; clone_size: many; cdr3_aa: CASRQTANYGYTF; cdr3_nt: TGTGCCAGCCGCCAGACGGCTAACTATGGCTACACCTTC
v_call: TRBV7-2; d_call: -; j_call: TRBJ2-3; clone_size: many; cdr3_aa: CASSRTQGSLGSDTQYF; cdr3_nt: TGTGCCAGCAGCCGTACTCAGGGTTCATTAGGTTCAGATACGCAGTATTTT
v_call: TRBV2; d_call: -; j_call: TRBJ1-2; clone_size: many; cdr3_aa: CASPGADTNYGYTF; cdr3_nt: TGTGCCAGCCCAGGGGCAGACACTAACTATGGCTACACCTTC
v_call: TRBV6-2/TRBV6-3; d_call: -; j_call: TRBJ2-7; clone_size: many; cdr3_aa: CASRGMTGPYEQYF; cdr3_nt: TGTGCCAGCAGAGGCATGACGGGACCCTACGAGCAGTACTTC
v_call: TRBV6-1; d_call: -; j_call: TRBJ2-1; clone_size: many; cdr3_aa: CASSESFTAYYNEQFF; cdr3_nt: TGTGCCAGCAGTGAGTCATTCACCGCCTATTACAATGAGCAGTTCTTC
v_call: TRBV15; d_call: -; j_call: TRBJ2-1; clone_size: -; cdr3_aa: CATSRVEAGKHEQFF; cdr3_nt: TGTGCCACCAGCAGAGTAGAGGCAGGGAAGCATGAGCAGTTCTTC
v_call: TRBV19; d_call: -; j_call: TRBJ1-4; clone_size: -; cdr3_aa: CASSTIPLGWEKLFF; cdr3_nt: TGTGCCAGTAGTACCATCCCTCTCGGATGGGAAAAACTGTTTTTT
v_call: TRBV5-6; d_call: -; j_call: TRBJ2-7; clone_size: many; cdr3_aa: CASSLPGEDEQYF; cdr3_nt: TGTGCCAGCAGCTTGCCAGGGGAGGACGAGCAGTACTTC
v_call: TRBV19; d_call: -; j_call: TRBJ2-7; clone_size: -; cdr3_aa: CASSPDSANRYEQYF; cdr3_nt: TGTGCCAGTAGTCCAGACTCCGCAAACCGCTACGAGCAGTACTTC
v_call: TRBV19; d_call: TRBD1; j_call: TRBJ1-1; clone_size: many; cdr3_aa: CASRKQGPTEAFF; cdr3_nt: TGTGCCAGTCGGAAACAGGGGCCCACTGAAGCTTTCTTT